The next 15 T cell receptor beta chains were all read from a single sample in a study of blood T cell repertoires in COVID-19. The assay was immunoSEQ multiplex PCR, and TCRdb's table has in-frame clones only and misses some. The data show roughly 35,000 clones, roughly nine tenths seen once. The sequenced sample consisted of peripheral blood. These receptor sequences come from a man aged 50 to 59 with active or convalescent COVID-19.

The chain employs TRBV18 and TRBJ1-2; D might be TRBD1 (6 bases). The V gene lost 0 bases and the J gene lost 4 bases, with 9 bases spanning the gap. Per germline, CDR1 KGHSH and CDR2 LQKENI. The CDR3 consists of 14 residues. This CDR3 is CASSPPNRVYGYTF. CDR3 nucleotide sequence: TGTGCCAGCTCACCACCGAACAGGGTCTATGGCTACACCTTC.

There are a few counts of this clone. V and J are TRBV15 and TRBJ1-1; possibly TRBD1 for D (5 bases). The CDR3 length is 14 residues. V was clipped by 4 bases and J by 5 bases, with 14 bases between them. Looked up from germline, CDR1 is LNHNV and CDR2 is YYDKDF (reference sequence). CDR3 DNA: TGTGCCACCAGCATGGGACGGAGGGGAACTGAAGCTTTCTTT. This sequence encodes CATSMGRRGTEAFF.

This clone was seen only once. This chain connects TRBV5-6 to TRBJ1-5; 7 nucleotides align to TRBD1. From germline, CDR1 is SGHDT and CDR2 YYEEEE. CDR3 length: 15 residues. J was trimmed by 3 bases and V by 4 bases; bases with no gene match: 7. The CDR3 region is CASSANRGINQPQHF. The CDR3 DNA sequence: TGTGCCAGCAGCGCCAACAGGGGAATCAATCAGCCCCAGCATTTT.

The chain links TRBV4-3 to TRBJ1-2, with 7 bases that match TRBD1. This CDR3 spans 12 amino acids. V dropped 3 bases and J dropped 5; count of bases not matched to a gene: 0. Germline V lookup: CDR1 LGHNA, CDR2 YSLEER. CDR3 sequence (DNA): TGCGCCAGCAGCCAGACAGGGTATGGCTACACCTTC. It is translated as CASSQTGYGYTF.

This CDR3 reads CASSYSEQGYEQYF. The CDR3 coding sequence is TGTGCCAGCAGTTACTCGGAACAGGGCTACGAGCAGTACTTC. The rearrangement joins TRBV6-2 or TRBV6-3 to TRBJ2-7; TRBD1 is a possible D gene (6 bases). The germline gives CDR1 MNHEY, CDR2 SVGEGT. This CDR3 has 14 amino acids. V was trimmed by 0 bases and J by 3 bases, leaving 9 bases between them.

The chain is built from TRBV27 and TRBJ2-5, with TRBD2 matching over 8 bases. There are 14 residues in the CDR3. CDR1 and CDR2 from the germline V gene are MNHEY and SMNVEV (reference sequence). Trimming took 3 bases from V and 5 from J; bases not matched to a gene: 5. In nucleotides, the CDR3 is TGTGCCAGCAGTTTCCGGGAGGGGAGCGAGACCCAGTACTTC. It codes for CASSFREGSETQYF.

The CDR3 coding sequence is TGCAGTGCGAGTCCGCGGGACAGGGGGCTCGACGAGCAGTACTTC. Protein: CSASPRDRGLDEQYF. The chain uses TRBV20-1 and TRBJ2-7; 12 nucleotides line up with TRBD1. Trimming removed 6 bases from V and 5 bases from J; junction bases left unmatched: 11. CDR3 size: 15 residues. Germline V CDR1 and CDR2: DFQATT, SNEGSKA (reference sequence).

This sequence joins TRBV2 and TRBJ2-1, with 16 bases aligning to TRBD2. V lost 6 bases and J lost 7; bases outside the gene matches: 6. The CDR3 has 16 amino acids. Germline lookup yields CDR1 SNHLY and CDR2 FYNNEI. In DNA, the CDR3 is TGTGCCAGCAGGGGACTAGCGGGAGGGCCTGGAAATGAGCAGTTCTTC. Translation gives CASRGLAGGPGNEQFF.

The chain joins TRBV25-1 to TRBJ2-5, with 9 bases that match TRBD2. The germline V gene has CDR1 MGHDK and CDR2 SYGVNS. The CDR3 runs 16 residues. The V segment lost 0 bases and the J segment 5 bases; nucleotides outside the gene matches: 7. In DNA form, the CDR3 reads TGTGCCAGCAGTGAATACGGGACTAGCCCTGGGGAGACCCAGTACTTC. This translates into CASSEYGTSPGETQYF.

This chain links TRBV9 with TRBJ1-3; no reliable D call. Deletions cut 0 bases from V and 0 bases from J, with 16 bases between. The germline V gene has CDR1 SGDLS and CDR2 YYNGEE. This CDR3 spans 18 amino acids. The CDR3 region has the DNA TGTGCCAGCAGCGTAGAAGTGGCAGGTCCGAGCTCTGGAAACACCATATATTTT. Translation gives CASSVEVAGPSSGNTIYF. Complete variable domain (other parts from reference TRBV9 and TRBJ1-3): DSGVTQTPKHLITATGQRVTLRCSPRSGDLSVYWYQQSLDQGLQFLIQYYNGEERAKGNILERFSAQQFPDLHSELNLSSLELGDSALYFCASSVEVAGPSSGNTIYFGEGSWLTVV.

The rearrangement links TRBV21-1 to TRBJ2-1; TRBD1 is taken as the D call from the table, unchecked against the DNA. TRBV21-1 is a pseudogene segment. The CDR3 runs 13 residues. The CDR3 spells CAGRGQLDNEQFF. The DNA of the CDR3 is TGTGCCGGACGGGGACAGCTTGACAATGAGCAGTTCTTC.

The rearrangement links TRBV3-1 (or the pseudogene TRBV3-2) to TRBJ2-3; 9 bases agree with TRBD1. Germline V gene sequence: CDR1 LGHDT, CDR2 YNNKEL (reference sequence). The CDR3 covers 19 residues. After removal of 1 base from V and 0 bases from J, the junction contained 11 bases not matched to a gene. CDR3 loop: CASSQAGTGTRGSTDTQYF. CDR3 nucleotide sequence: TGTGCCAGCAGCCAAGCCGGGACAGGGACTCGGGGGAGCACAGATACGCAGTATTTT.

The chain employs TRBV6-4 and TRBJ2-3; D perhaps matches TRBD2 (5 bases). The CDR3 runs to 14 residues. V was trimmed by 4 bases and J by 0 bases, leaving 8 bases between them. Per the germline V gene, CDR1 is MRHNA and CDR2 is SNTAGT. The CDR3 sequence: CASSARDSTDTQYF. Here the CDR3 DNA reads TGTGCCAGCAGTGCGAGGGATAGCACAGATACGCAGTATTTT.

J is TRBJ2-1 and V is TRBV3-1 (or the pseudogene TRBV3-2); 9 nucleotides match TRBD2. The germline gives CDR1 LGHDT, CDR2 YNNKEL (reference sequence). The CDR3 has 20 residues. V dropped 3 bases and J dropped 0; count of bases not matched to a gene: 15. CDR3 sequence (DNA): TGTGCCAGCAGCCACCAATTGGGAATAGCGGGAGCCCCCTCCTACAATGAGCAGTTCTTC. Protein sequence: CASSHQLGIAGAPSYNEQFF.

CDR3 protein: CSASWRDRNTQYF. CDR3 nucleotide sequence: TGCAGTGCTAGTTGGCGGGATAGGAACACGCAGTATTTT. The V gene is TRBV20-1, the J gene TRBJ2-3; D perhaps matches TRBD2 (6 bases). V was pared by 3 bases and J by 9 bases, with 16 bases between. There are 13 residues in the CDR3. CDR1 and CDR2 from the germline V gene are DFQATT and SNEGSKA (reference sequence).